Each of the 5 T cell receptor beta chains below was sequenced from the same sample in a study of T cell repertoires in cytomegalovirus infection. The antigens of these receptors remain unknown. TCRdb analysed the reads with MiXCR anew, one entry per CDR3 protein. The sample lists roughly 920,000 distinct CDR3 sequences; roughly a third were seen once. The sample consisted of cultured CD8+ T cells from PBMCs, taken from culture after CMV antigen stimulation. The source of these receptors is a human donor in good health (CMV status not recorded). Some clones in this sample may be carry-over from other donors' samples.

This clonotype occurred many times. DNA for the CDR3: TGTGCCAGCAGCTTAGGTGGAGGGCTAGACGGGACCCAGTACTTC. This translates into CASSLGGGLDGTQYF. The genes are TRBV7-6 and TRBJ2-5, with D perhaps matching TRBD2 (6 bases). CDR1 and CDR2 (germline): SGHVS, FNYEAQ. This CDR3 spans 15 amino acids. Trimming removed 1 base from V and 7 bases from J, with 16 bases in between.

This clonotype was seen a few times. V and J are TRBV19 and TRBJ2-3, with no clear D. Germline V gene data show CDR1 as LNHDA and CDR2 as SQIVND (reference sequence). The V and J ends lost 5 bases and 6 bases respectively, with 12 bases between them. The CDR3 spans 13 residues. Here the CDR3 DNA reads TGTGCCAGTAGTTTCCGACCAAGGGATACGCAGTATTTT. Translated, it gives CASSFRPRDTQYF.

This clonotype was observed a few times. This sequence joins TRBV7-8 and TRBJ2-1, with D uncertain. The CDR3 totals 13 residues. V lost 5 bases and J lost 4, with 9 bases in between. The germline V gene encodes CDR1 SGHVS and CDR2 FQNEAQ. The CDR3 sequence: CASSARRYNEQFF. The CDR3 DNA follows: TGTGCCAGCAGCGCCCGACGGTACAATGAGCAGTTCTTC.

This clonotype was observed a few times. The chain carries TRBV5-1 and TRBJ2-1, with D possibly being TRBD1 (6 bases). The V and J ends lost 4 bases and 7 bases respectively, with 21 bases between them. Germline loops: CDR1 SGHRS, CDR2 YFSETQ. CDR3 length: 16 amino acids. The CDR3, as DNA: TGCGCCAGCAGCGGGAACGGTGGGCAGGGGACGAATGAGCAGTTCTTC. The encoded protein is CASSGNGGQGTNEQFF.

This clonotype was counted a few times. CDR3: CSAPGDGNSYEQYF. The CDR3 nucleotides are TGCAGTGCTCCCGGGGACGGGAACTCTTACGAGCAGTACTTC. The V gene is TRBV20-1, the J gene TRBJ2-7; the D call may be TRBD1 or TRBD2 (5 bases each). V lost 5 bases, J lost 4 bases, and 18 bases lay in between. The CDR3 consists of 14 residues. CDR1 is DFQATT, CDR2 SNEGSKA, per germline (reference sequence).